Following are 25 T cell receptor beta chains from one sample sequenced in a study of early T cells in non-severe SARS-CoV-2 infection. MiXCR, applied by TCRdb to the 5' RACE reads, yields one record per CDR3 protein. This sample carries roughly 62,000 distinct CDR3 sequences, 7% to 8% of them seen once, and the ten largest clones take under 3.5%. Sample: whole blood. These TCRs come from an adult who was a healthcare worker with PCR-confirmed SARS-CoV-2 infection or an uninfected control (not recorded which).

This clonotype was observed many times. The V and J genes are TRBV3-1 and TRBJ1-1; possibly TRBD1 for D (5 bases). V was trimmed by 1 base and J by 9 bases, leaving 9 bases between them. Germline V gene lookup returns CDR1 LGHDT and CDR2 YNNKEL (reference sequence). This CDR3 has 12 residues. CDR3 region: CASSQAGTQAFF. CDR3 sequence (DNA): TGTGCCAGCAGCCAAGCCGGGACCCAAGCTTTCTTT. The complete variable domain, with remaining parts taken from reference TRBV3-1 and TRBJ1-1, reads DTAVSQTPKYLVTQMGNDKSIKCEQNLGHDTMYWYKQDSKKFLKIMFSYNNKELIINETVPNRFSPKSPDKAHLNLHINSLELGDSAVYFCASSQAGTQAFFGQGTRLTVV.

This clonotype showed up many times. This rearrangement joins TRBV29-1 to TRBJ2-1, with TRBD1 as a possible D gene (6 bases). Looked up from germline, CDR1 is SQVTM and CDR2 is ANQGSEA. Trimming pared 8 bases from V and 8 bases from J, leaving 22 bases between. The CDR3 consists of 14 residues. The DNA of the CDR3 is TGCAGCTCCCGGCCCCGGCTACAGGGCGATGAGCAGTTCTTC. It is translated as CSSRPRLQGDEQFF.

The sample holds many counts of this clonotype. The rearrangement uses TRBV6-5 and TRBJ1-5, with unresolved D. The CDR3 totals 14 residues. V shed 6 bases and J shed 4 bases, with 13 bases lying between them. The germline CDR1 and CDR2 sequences are MNHEY and SVGAGI. CDR3 residues: CASRPGAMNQPQHF. CDR3 DNA sequence: TGTGCCAGCAGACCGGGAGCAATGAATCAGCCCCAGCATTTT.

This clonotype was picked up many times. This chain connects TRBV6-2 or TRBV6-3 to TRBJ1-1; perhaps TRBD1 as D (6 bases). Trimming stripped 6 bases from V and 4 bases from J, with 15 bases between. CDR1 and CDR2 (germline): MNHEY, SVGEGT. This CDR3 is built from 14 residues. In DNA, the CDR3 is TGTGCCAGCAGCCCCGATTTCAGGGGCACTGAAGCTTTCTTT. Its protein is CASSPDFRGTEAFF.

Details on this clonotype: Germline and junction disagree at one end, which may indicate a read error. The chain has TRBV11-1 and TRBJ2-7; D unresolved. CDR1 and CDR2 (germline): SGHAT, FQDESV (reference sequence). This CDR3 has 12 residues. The CDR3: CTSSLVRDEQYF. CDR3 coding DNA: TGTACCAGCAGCTTAGTTCGGGACGAGCAGTACTTC.

The chain carries TRBV28 and TRBJ1-5; 11 bases fit TRBD1. The J segment lost 6 bases and the V segment lost 5 bases, leaving 9 bases of the junction unmatched. This CDR3 spans 16 amino acids. Germline CDR1 MDHEN, CDR2 SYDVKM. The CDR3, as DNA: TGTGCCAGCAGTCCCCCAGGGACAGGGGGTCTTCAGCCCCAGCATTTT. Translation: CASSPPGTGGLQPQHF.

The chain uses TRBV5-4 and TRBJ2-3; D remains unclear. The germline V and J ends were trimmed by 1 base and 2 bases, with 11 bases remaining between them. The CDR3 is 15 residues long. Germline lookup yields CDR1 SGHNT and CDR2 YYREEE (reference sequence). The CDR3 region has the DNA TGTGCCAGCAGCTTGTCTCCCGGAACCACAGATACGCAGTATTTT. Its protein is CASSLSPGTTDTQYF. The full variable domain, completed using reference TRBV5-4 and TRBJ2-3, is ETGVTQSPTHLIKTRGQQVTLRCSSQSGHNTVSWYQQALGQGPQFIFQYYREEENGRGNFPPRFSGLQFPNYSSELNVNALELDDSALYLCASSLSPGTTDTQYFGPGTRLTVL.

This clonotype has just a few counts. V and J are TRBV5-4 and TRBJ2-5, with a possible D match to TRBD1 (6 bases). The CDR3 contains 15 residues. Germline V gene sequence: CDR1 SGHNT, CDR2 YYREEE (reference sequence). V gave up 4 bases and J gave up 4 bases, with 17 bases separating them. The chain's CDR3 is CASSSPSGDLETQYF. CDR3 DNA sequence: TGTGCCAGCAGCAGCCCCTCAGGGGACCTAGAGACCCAGTACTTC.

The chain couples TRBV28 to TRBJ2-7; 9 nucleotides align to TRBD2. The germline V gene encodes CDR1 MDHEN and CDR2 SYDVKM. The V and J ends lost 3 bases and 1 base, in that order; junction bases with no gene match: 7. This CDR3 is built from 16 residues. The DNA for the CDR3 is TGTGCCAGCAGTTTCGGGCCCCTAGCGGGGTCCTACGAGCAGTACTTC. Translated, it gives CASSFGPLAGSYEQYF.

The V and J genes are TRBV11-2 and TRBJ2-7; TRBD2 aligns across 7 bases. The CDR3 runs 13 residues. V trimming: 5 bases; J trimming: 2 bases; junction bases outside the gene matches: 3. Germline loops: CDR1 SGHAT, CDR2 FQNNGV. CDR3 nucleotides: TGTGCCAGCAGCCCAGCGGGACCCTACGAGCAGTACTTC. It translates to CASSPAGPYEQYF.

This clonotype was counted a few times. V usage is TRBV19 and J usage is TRBJ2-7; D possibly corresponds to TRBD1 (5 bases). There are 13 residues in the CDR3. V lost 6 bases and J 5 bases, leaving 14 bases between the germline ends. The germline gives CDR1 LNHDA, CDR2 SQIVND (reference sequence). CDR3 sequence (DNA): TGTGCCAGTAGCCTCGGACAATCCAACGAGCAGTACTTC. Translating it yields CASSLGQSNEQYF.

The chain carries TRBV14 and TRBJ2-7; D might be TRBD2 (6 bases). Germline V lookup: CDR1 SGHDN, CDR2 FVKESK. V gave up 2 bases and J gave up 13 bases, with 21 bases separating them. The CDR3 runs to 14 residues. The CDR3, as DNA: TGTGCCAGCAGCCAAAACATGGTCCAGGCGGGGTATTACTTC. Its translation is CASSQNMVQAGYYF.

This clonotype occurred a few times. The rearrangement joins TRBV2 to TRBJ1-2; D may be TRBD1 (6 bases). CDR3 length equals 16 residues. V was pared by 5 bases and J by 7 bases, with 23 bases between. The germline V gene has CDR1 SNHLY and CDR2 FYNNEI. DNA for the CDR3: TGTGCCAGCAGTAGGGGGGACATGTCTCTTGCGGCTGGCTACACCTTC. As protein: CASSRGDMSLAAGYTF.

J is TRBJ1-1 and V is TRBV3-1, with TRBD1 matching 8 bases. The CDR3 runs to 15 residues. Germline CDR1 is LGHDT and CDR2 is YNNKEL (reference sequence). The V and J ends lost 0 bases and 6 bases, in that order; junction bases with no gene match: 6. CDR3 protein: CASSQDRTGRSEAFF. The CDR3 DNA reads as TGTGCCAGCAGCCAAGATAGGACAGGGAGATCTGAAGCTTTCTTT.

The chain employs TRBV7-2 and TRBJ2-3, with D unresolved. CDR3 size: 14 residues. V lost 7 bases and J 1 base, leaving 12 bases between the germline ends. In germline, CDR1 is SGHTA, CDR2 FQGNSA. CDR3 coding DNA: TGTGCCAGCATCTCCGGCTACGGCACAGATACGCAGTATTTT. It specifies CASISGYGTDTQYF.

The CDR3 nucleotides are TGCGCCAGCAGCCAACACAGGGGATGGACTGAAGCTTTCTTT. The encoded protein is CASSQHRGWTEAFF. The chain is built from TRBV4-1 and TRBJ1-1; TRBD1 matches 7 bases. The germline V gene encodes CDR1 MGHRA and CDR2 YSYEKL. CDR3 length equals 14 residues. Trimming took 2 bases from V and 5 from J; bases not matched to a gene: 5.

This clonotype was seen only a few times. V and J are TRBV19 and TRBJ2-1; the D gene is possibly TRBD2 (6 bases). The V end was cut by 3 bases, the J end by 7 bases, with 16 bases between. The germline V gene encodes CDR1 LNHDA and CDR2 SQIVND (reference sequence). The CDR3 is 15 amino acids. CDR3 DNA: TGTGCCAGTAGTATGGGAGGAGGGCGCAGGAATGAGCAGTTCTTC. Translated, it gives CASSMGGGRRNEQFF.

This sequence joins TRBV5-1 and TRBJ2-5, with D possibly matching TRBD2 (6 bases). The CDR3 is 14 amino acids. V shed 2 bases and J shed 1 base, with 9 bases lying between them. Germline V gives CDR1 SGHRS, CDR2 YFSETQ. The CDR3, as DNA: TGCGCCAGCAGCTTCCAGACTAGCCAAGAGACCCAGTACTTC. Its protein is CASSFQTSQETQYF. The complete variable domain, with remaining parts taken from reference TRBV5-1 and TRBJ2-5, reads KAGVTQTPRYLIKTRGQQVTLSCSPISGHRSVSWYQQTPGQGLQFLFEYFSETQRNKGNFPGRFSGRQFSNSRSEMNVSTLELGDSALYLCASSFQTSQETQYFGPGTRLLVL.

The J gene is TRBJ2-1, the V gene TRBV6-5; 16 nucleotides align to TRBD2. The J segment lost 8 bases and the V segment lost 4 bases, leaving 5 bases of the junction unmatched. Germline V gene sequence: CDR1 MNHEY, CDR2 SVGAGI. The CDR3 is 16 amino acids. CDR3 in amino acids: CASSSGTSGRVDEQFF. CDR3 DNA: TGTGCCAGCAGTTCCGGGACTAGCGGGAGGGTCGATGAGCAGTTCTTC.

This clonotype was recorded a few times. The rearrangement joins TRBV18 to TRBJ1-2, with no clear D. V lost 6 bases to trimming and J lost 4 bases, with 24 bases between them. The germline CDR1 and CDR2 sequences are KGHSH and LQKENI. The CDR3 is 17 residues long. CDR3: CASSPASSPGRSYGYTF. Here the CDR3 DNA reads TGTGCCAGCTCCCCGGCTAGCAGCCCCGGACGGAGCTATGGCTACACCTTC.

This clonotype was seen a handful of times. This chain joins TRBV28 and TRBJ1-2; maybe TRBD1 (5 bases). V was shortened by 6 bases and J by 7 bases, with 15 bases between the two germline ends. From germline, CDR1 is MDHEN and CDR2 SYDVKM. This CDR3 spans 13 amino acids. The DNA of the CDR3 is TGTGCCAGCAGGCCTGGACAAGTCCTTGGCTACACCTTC. Protein sequence: CASRPGQVLGYTF.

This clonotype was seen more than once but under ten times. The junction does not match germline at one end; this may be a read error. V and J are TRBV6-6 and TRBJ2-7, with 8 positions matching TRBD1. Germline CDR1 reads MNHNY; CDR2 reads SVGAGI (reference sequence). The CDR3 contains 15 residues. CDR3 bases: TGTGCCAGCAGTTACGCATCAGGGGGCACCTACGAACAGTACTTC. It encodes CASSYASGGTYEQYF.

The chain has TRBV5-1 and TRBJ2-7; 13 nucleotides line up with TRBD2. Trimming cost V 5 bases and J 6 bases; bases outside gene matches: 8. The CDR3 loop spans 15 amino acids. The V gene's germline CDR1 is SGHRS and CDR2 YFSETQ. CDR3 region: CASRNGLAGAREQYF. The CDR3 DNA follows: TGCGCCAGCAGAAACGGACTAGCGGGAGCACGCGAGCAGTACTTC.

The genes are TRBV7-2 and TRBJ2-2; 14 bases map to TRBD2. Looked up from germline, CDR1 is SGHTA and CDR2 is FQGNSA. The CDR3 length is 16 residues. V was clipped by 5 bases and J by 1 base; unmatched bases: 0. The CDR3 loop is CASSGTSGRNTGELFF. In DNA, the CDR3 is TGTGCCAGCAGCGGGACTAGCGGGAGGAACACCGGGGAGCTGTTTTTT.

In its sample, this clonotype was seen many times. V gene TRBV11-1 combines with J gene TRBJ2-5; D not resolved. The CDR3 is 12 amino acids. The ends were cut back, 3 bases at V and 4 bases at J, with 6 bases in the middle. Germline V gives CDR1 SGHAT, CDR2 FQDESV (reference sequence). CDR3 DNA sequence: TGTGCCAGCAGCTTGCTAAGAGAGACCCAGTACTTC. Amino acids: CASSLLRETQYF.